One and the same sample provided the 14 T cell receptor beta chains below, sequenced in a study of T cell repertoires in cytomegalovirus infection. TCRdb re-called the reads through MiXCR, storing one row per CDR3 protein. The sample consists of approximately 630,000 distinct CDR3 sequences, 20% to 25% of them appearing once. Sequenced input: CD8+ T cells from PBMCs. The receptors originated from a human donor in good health (CMV status not recorded). Some clones in this sample may be carry-over from other donors' samples.

This chain joins TRBV2 and TRBJ1-3; D uncertain. Trimming took 3 bases from V and 3 from J, leaving 6 bases between them. CDR1 and CDR2 from the germline V gene are SNHLY and FYNNEI. This CDR3 is 13 amino acids long. DNA of the CDR3: TGTGCCAGCAGTGACGGGTTTGGAAACACCATATATTTT. Protein: CASSDGFGNTIYF.

As for this clonotype: Since a much larger clone is just one base distant, this may be a read error. The chain recombines TRBV28 with TRBJ2-1; perhaps TRBD1 as D (5 bases). Germline V lookup: CDR1 MDHEN, CDR2 SYDVKM. The CDR3 has 15 amino acids. CDR3: CANSRRGGSYNEQFF. CDR3 in DNA: TGTGCCAACAGTCGAAGGGGTGGGTCCTACAATGAGCAGTTCTTC.

The chain combines TRBV28 with TRBJ2-1; D may be TRBD2 (6 bases). The CDR3 is 16 amino acids. Trimming took off 5 bases at V and 2 bases at J, with 16 bases between the two ends. CDR1 is MDHEN, CDR2 SYDVKM, per germline. The CDR3 DNA reads TGTGCCAGCAGTCCCCACTTTGCGGGAACCTACAATGAGCAGTTCTTC. Amino acids: CASSPHFAGTYNEQFF.

This clonotype was seen ten or more times. The chain has TRBV7-2 and TRBJ2-1; D tentatively fits TRBD1 or TRBD2 (6 bases each). Germline CDR1 is SGHTA and CDR2 is FQGNSA. The V end was cut by 1 base, the J end by 10 bases, with 20 bases between. The CDR3 length is 16 residues. CDR3 region: CASSLDIGGPSKEQFF. For the CDR3, the DNA is TGTGCCAGCAGCTTAGATATTGGGGGGCCTTCGAAGGAGCAGTTCTTC.

This clonotype was observed a few times. The chain links TRBV5-1 to TRBJ2-1; D gene unclear. The germline V and J ends were trimmed by 1 base and 9 bases, with 20 bases remaining between them. CDR1 and CDR2 (germline): SGHRS, YFSETQ. This CDR3 has 16 residues. The CDR3 DNA sequence: TGCGCCAGCAGCTTGCGCCGGCTCTCCGGATTGGCTGAGCAGTTCTTC. Its protein is CASSLRRLSGLAEQFF.

CDR3 bases: TGTGCCAGCAGTTTAAGCTTACCCACAGATACGCAGTATTTT. As protein: CASSLSLPTDTQYF. V gene TRBV28 combines with J gene TRBJ2-3; no clear D. Germline CDR1 reads MDHEN; CDR2 reads SYDVKM. Trimming shortened V by 2 bases and J by 2 bases, and 8 bases separated the two germline ends. The CDR3 runs to 14 residues.

CDR3 residues: CASSTPTGSVPYEQYV. The CDR3 DNA sequence: TGTGCCAGCAGTACCCCGACAGGGTCAGTCCCCTACGAGCAGTACGTC. The chain has TRBV6-2 or TRBV6-3 and TRBJ2-7; TRBD1 agrees at 7 bases. CDR1 is MNHEY and CDR2 is SVGEGT in the germline V gene. V shed 5 bases and J 2 bases; nucleotides not matched to a gene: 12. The length of the CDR3 is 16 residues.

V is TRBV5-6 and J is TRBJ1-1, with 9 bases identical to TRBD1. The V gene end was trimmed by 5 bases and the J gene end by 5 bases; junction bases not matched to a gene: 7. Germline loops: CDR1 SGHDT, CDR2 YYEEEE. The CDR3 consists of 14 residues. CDR3 DNA: TGTGCCAGCAGGTCTGGGACAGGGATAACTGAAGCTTTCTTT. This gives the protein CASRSGTGITEAFF.

This chain's CDR3 is CSARDAPGYTF. The CDR3 nucleotides read TGCAGCGCGAGAGACGCCCCTGGCTACACCTTC. The chain uses TRBV29-1 and TRBJ1-2; no clear D gene. The CDR3 is 11 residues long. Germline-derived CDR1 and CDR2 are SQVTM and ANQGSEA. V gave up 7 bases and J gave up 7 bases, with 13 bases separating them.

The CDR3 reads CASSPKNPYNEQFF. CDR3 DNA: TGTGCCAGCAGCCCCAAGAACCCCTACAATGAGCAGTTCTTC. J is TRBJ2-1 and V is TRBV7-3; the D is unclear. Germline CDR1 reads SGHTA; CDR2 reads FQGTGA. The CDR3 is 14 amino acids. Trimming pared 5 bases from V and 2 bases from J, leaving 10 bases between.

This clonotype showed up just a few times. The chain carries TRBV14 and TRBJ2-1; 12 positions agree with TRBD1. The V and J ends lost 3 bases and 2 bases, in that order; junction bases with no gene match: 14. The CDR3 spans 20 residues. CDR1 SGHDN and CDR2 FVKESK come from the germline V gene. This chain's CDR3 is CASSQGDRGRVPLTYNEQFF. Written as DNA, the CDR3 is TGTGCCAGCAGCCAGGGGGACAGGGGGCGGGTACCCCTTACCTACAATGAGCAGTTCTTC.

In its sample, this clonotype was seen many times. CDR3 residues: CASSLGGYPVINEQFF. As DNA, the CDR3 is TGTGCCAGCAGCCTCGGAGGGTATCCGGTCATTAATGAGCAGTTCTTC. The J gene is TRBJ2-1, the V gene TRBV7-6; D perhaps matches TRBD2 (6 bases). V was clipped by 5 bases and J by 7 bases, with 21 bases between them. The CDR3 has 16 residues. CDR1 is SGHVS, CDR2 FNYEAQ, per germline.

J is TRBJ2-7 and V is TRBV6-6; possible D gene TRBD1, 5 bases. V was cut by 3 bases and J by 3 bases, with 12 bases left in between. Germline-derived CDR1 and CDR2 are MNHNY and SVGAGI (reference sequence). CDR3 length equals 14 residues. The CDR3 DNA sequence: TGTGCCAGCAGTTATAGGGGTTCCCTCTACGAGCAGTACGTC. Its protein product is CASSYRGSLYEQYV.

The chain carries TRBV25-1 and TRBJ2-3; tentative D call: TRBD2 (5 bases). The CDR3 spans 10 residues. Trimming took 10 bases from V and 7 from J, leaving 9 bases between them. Germline V CDR1 and CDR2: MGHDK, SYGVNS. As DNA, the CDR3 is TGTGCCACCCTCGGGAATACGCAGTATTTT. Protein: CATLGNTQYF.